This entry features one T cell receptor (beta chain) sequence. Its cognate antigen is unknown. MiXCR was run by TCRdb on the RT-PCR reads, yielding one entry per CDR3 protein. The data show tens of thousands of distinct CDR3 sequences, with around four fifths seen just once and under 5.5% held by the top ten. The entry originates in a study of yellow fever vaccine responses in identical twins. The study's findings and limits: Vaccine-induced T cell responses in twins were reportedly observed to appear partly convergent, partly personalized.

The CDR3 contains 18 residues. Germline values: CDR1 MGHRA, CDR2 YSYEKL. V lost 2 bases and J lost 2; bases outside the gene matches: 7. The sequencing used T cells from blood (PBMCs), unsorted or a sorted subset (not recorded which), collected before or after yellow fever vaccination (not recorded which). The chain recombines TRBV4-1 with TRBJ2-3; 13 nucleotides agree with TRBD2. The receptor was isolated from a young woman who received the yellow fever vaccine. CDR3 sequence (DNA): TGCGCCAGCAGCCAACTAACTAGCGGGAGGGCCAACACAGATACGCAGTATTTT. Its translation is CASSQLTSGRANTDTQYF.